The 10 T cell receptor beta chains reported below all come from one sample, sequenced in a study of T-cell memory formation after mild COVID-19. TCRdb ran MiXCR on the 5' RACE reads and lists one entry per CDR3 protein. The sample lists 350,000 to 400,000 distinct CDR3 sequences, around 21% occurring once. The source material was PBMCs or a T cell subset sorted from them (not recorded which). The source is an adult woman who had mild COVID-19 (a few samples of this study predate the infection). Cell type and time point are not known.

The chain carries TRBV12-3 or TRBV12-4 and TRBJ1-1, with 7 positions matching TRBD1. After removal of 6 bases from V and 4 bases from J, the junction contained 11 bases not matched to a gene. This CDR3 contains 15 residues. The CDR3 DNA is TGTGCCAGCAGCCTTAGACAGGGTAGAGGCACTGAAGCTTTCTTT. It encodes CASSLRQGRGTEAFF.

This chain connects TRBV19 to TRBJ2-1; TRBD2 agrees at 7 bases. The CDR3 contains 16 residues. The germline V gene encodes CDR1 LNHDA and CDR2 SQIVND (reference sequence). Unmatched junction bases numbered 2, after V lost 0 bases and J lost 0 bases. The CDR3 DNA sequence: TGTGCCAGTAGTATAGAAGCGGGAATCTCCTACAATGAGCAGTTCTTC. It encodes CASSIEAGISYNEQFF. Full variable domain (missing parts from reference TRBV19 and TRBJ2-1): DGGITQSPKYLFRKEGQNVTLSCEQNLNHDAMYWYRQDPGQGLRLIYYSQIVNDFQKGDIAEGYSVSREKKESFPLTVTSAQKNPTAFYLCASSIEAGISYNEQFFGPGTRLTVL.

This sequence joins TRBV4-2 and TRBJ2-2; 12 nucleotides agree with TRBD2. The CDR3 has 20 residues. Germline V gives CDR1 LGHNA, CDR2 YNFKEQ. The ends lost 3 bases at V and 3 bases at J; junction bases unmatched: 14. The CDR3 region has the DNA TGTGCCAGCAGCCAGATAGGGAGACTAGCGGGAGTAAGGTACACCGGGGAGCTGTTTTTT. Translated, it gives CASSQIGRLAGVRYTGELFF.

The rearrangement joins TRBV5-1 to TRBJ2-7, with TRBD2 matching 11 bases. The CDR3 sequence is 17 residues long. V shed 4 bases, J shed 4 bases, and the junction held 13 bases outside the gene matches. The germline CDR1 and CDR2 sequences are SGHRS and YFSETQ. The CDR3 DNA follows: TGCGCCAGCAGCCTTGTAGCGGGAGGGCCGGGGACGTACGAGCAGTACTTC. Protein product: CASSLVAGGPGTYEQYF.

This chain connects TRBV7-2 to TRBJ2-6; D gene ambiguous. The CDR3 runs 16 residues. Trimming left V 2 bases short and J 2 bases short, with 10 bases between. Germline V CDR1 and CDR2: SGHTA, FQGNSA. For the CDR3, the DNA is TGTGCCAGCAGCTTAAGAGTTACGGCTGGGGCCAACGTCCTGACTTTC. Translating it yields CASSLRVTAGANVLTF.

This clonotype was counted between two and nine times. The chain links TRBV4-1 to TRBJ2-2; D is ambiguous. Germline V gene sequence: CDR1 MGHRA, CDR2 YSYEKL. This CDR3 spans 16 amino acids. The V gene lost 4 bases and the J gene lost 2 bases, with 14 bases spanning the gap. The DNA of the CDR3 is TGCGCCAGCAGCCCTGGCGGCGGCAGCAACACCGGGGAGCTGTTTTTT. Amino acid sequence: CASSPGGGSNTGELFF.

This clonotype was counted only a few times. This chain connects TRBV14 to TRBJ2-3, with TRBD2 identical over 7 bases. The CDR3 contains 15 residues. The V segment lost 3 bases and the J segment 7 bases; nucleotides outside the gene matches: 10. Germline assignment: CDR1 SGHDN and CDR2 FVKESK. The CDR3 here is CASSQSGTTFNTQYF. The CDR3 DNA reads TGTGCCAGCAGCCAGTCCGGGACTACCTTCAATACGCAGTATTTT.

This clonotype was seen many times. The rearrangement uses TRBV18 and TRBJ2-5; D not resolved. The CDR3 covers 14 residues. CDR1 and CDR2 (germline): KGHSH, LQKENI. V dropped 0 bases and J dropped 3 bases, with 8 bases sitting between them. Written as DNA, the CDR3 is TGTGCCAGCTCACCACCCTTCAGCAAAGAGACCCAGTACTTC. Translating gives CASSPPFSKETQYF.

This clonotype has just a few counts. The germline gene is not matched at one end of the junction; a read error may be the cause. The chain joins TRBV2 to TRBJ2-7, with 11 bases aligning to TRBD2. The germline gives CDR1 SNHLY, CDR2 FYNNEI. The CDR3 is 16 residues long. The CDR3 bases are TGTGCCAGCAGTGAGTTTAGCGGGAGGGTAACTGCCGGCCTTCCCTTC. Translating it yields CASSEFSGRVTAGLPF.

This clonotype was recorded a few times. The rearrangement joins TRBV7-3 to TRBJ2-2, with 7 bases fitting TRBD2. The ends lost 5 bases at V and 0 bases at J; junction bases unmatched: 6. From germline, CDR1 is SGHTA and CDR2 FQGTGA. The CDR3 sequence is 16 residues long. DNA of the CDR3: TGTGCCAGCAGCATCGGGACTATGACGAACACCGGGGAGCTGTTTTTT. Translating it yields CASSIGTMTNTGELFF.